One and the same sample provided the 24 T cell receptor beta chains below, sequenced in a study of T cell responses to AZD1222 COVID-19 vaccine (dated by TCRdb to about 2021). What the time point label conveys for this sample: baseline before first vaccination. Libraries were built with the immunoSEQ multiplex PCR assay. The source is immuneACCESS, and TCRdb retained only in-frame sequences with V and J called. Part of the clones is not carried over; for the studies checked, unresolved V genes explain less than half of this, and the remainder is unexplained. The sample yields about 95,000 clones; around 90% were counted once. Clones ranked in the top ten supply 3.5% to 4.5% of the sample. This specimen was peripheral blood, taken on day 0 of AZD1222 vaccination. These TCRs come from an adult in good health.

This clone has just one count. This chain uses TRBV5-5 with TRBJ2-3; 7 bases line up with TRBD1. CDR3 length: 15 amino acids. The germline V gene encodes CDR1 SGHKS and CDR2 YYEKEE (reference sequence). V gave up 4 bases and J gave up 0 bases; unmatched junction bases: 5. CDR3 loop: CASSLDRPSTDTQYF. Here the CDR3 DNA reads TGTGCCAGCAGCCTGGACAGGCCGAGCACAGATACGCAGTATTTT.

The rearrangement joins TRBV2 to TRBJ1-2; the D gene is possibly TRBD1 (6 bases). The germline gives CDR1 SNHLY, CDR2 FYNNEI. V shed 6 bases and J shed 4 bases, with 21 bases lying between them. CDR3 length: 16 amino acids. Written as DNA, the CDR3 is TGTGCCAGCAGATTTGACAGGCTATTAACCTTCTATGGCTACACCTTC. As protein: CASRFDRLLTFYGYTF.

The genes are TRBV11-2 and TRBJ2-2; D is tentatively TRBD1 or TRBD2 (5 bases each). Germline V gene sequence: CDR1 SGHAT, CDR2 FQNNGV. V lost 2 bases and J lost 8, with 18 bases in between. The CDR3 is 16 amino acids. DNA of the CDR3: TGTGCCAGCAGCTTAAATCGGGGCGGTCGGTTTGGGGAGCTGTTTTTT. Translation: CASSLNRGGRFGELFF.

The chain links TRBV27 to TRBJ1-6, with 8 bases aligning to TRBD1. The CDR3 is 14 amino acids. The germline CDR1 and CDR2 sequences are MNHEY and SMNVEV (reference sequence). The ends lost 8 bases at V and 9 bases at J; junction bases unmatched: 9. This chain's CDR3 is CASGMDRESSPLHF. The CDR3 DNA sequence: TGTGCCAGCGGTATGGACAGGGAGAGTTCACCCCTCCACTTT.

The chain links TRBV18 to TRBJ1-4, with D possibly TRBD1 on 6 matching bases. The V and J ends lost 3 bases and 8 bases respectively, with 16 bases between them. CDR1 is KGHSH and CDR2 is LQKENI in the germline V gene. The CDR3 is made up of 15 amino acids. Written as DNA, the CDR3 is TGTGCCAGCTCACCTCTAACAGGGATGGAGGAAAAACTGTTTTTT. The encoded protein is CASSPLTGMEEKLFF.

The chain is built from TRBV9 and TRBJ2-2, with D maybe TRBD1 (6 bases). The germline CDR1 and CDR2 sequences are SGDLS and YYNGEE. The CDR3 is made up of 12 amino acids. Trimming left V 6 bases short and J 6 bases short, with 9 bases between. The CDR3 loop reads CASTNRAGELFF. For the CDR3, the DNA is TGTGCCAGCACAAACAGGGCCGGGGAGCTGTTTTTT. Full variable domain (outside the CDR3, taken from reference TRBV9 and TRBJ2-2): DSGVTQTPKHLITATGQRVTLRCSPRSGDLSVYWYQQSLDQGLQFLIQYYNGEERAKGNILERFSAQQFPDLHSELNLSSLELGDSALYFCASTNRAGELFFGEGSRLTVL.

The rearrangement links TRBV6-6 to TRBJ2-2; a possible D gene is TRBD1 (5 bases). Looked up from germline, CDR1 is MNHNY and CDR2 is SVGAGI (reference sequence). Between the trimmed V and J ends, which lost 7 bases and 5 bases, there was a span of 20 bases. The CDR3 is made up of 16 amino acids. The CDR3 protein is CASNTTSRVRTGELFF. In nucleotides, the CDR3 is TGTGCCAGCAACACGACGAGCAGGGTTAGGACCGGGGAGCTGTTTTTT.

In its sample, this clone was seen once. The chain combines TRBV12-3 or TRBV12-4 with TRBJ1-2, with D perhaps TRBD1 (5 bases). CDR3 length equals 13 residues. Trimming cost V 3 bases and J 10 bases, with 15 bases left between them. CDR3 in amino acids: CASSFGGTLPYTF. The DNA of the CDR3 is TGTGCCAGCAGTTTCGGGGGGACGTTGCCCTACACCTTC.

The chain recombines TRBV10-3 with TRBJ1-2; D remains ambiguous. V was shortened by 3 bases and J by 8 bases, with 10 bases between the two germline ends. Germline V CDR1 and CDR2: ENHRY, SYGVKD. CDR3 length equals 12 residues. This CDR3 is CAISDAGTGYTF. Here the CDR3 DNA reads TGTGCCATCAGTGACGCTGGTACCGGCTACACCTTC.

The V gene is TRBV5-5, the J gene TRBJ2-7; 7 bases are a match to TRBD2. The CDR3 is made up of 17 amino acids. V shed 5 bases and J 0 bases; nucleotides not matched to a gene: 14. Germline assignment: CDR1 SGHKS and CDR2 YYEKEE (reference sequence). The CDR3 region is CASSFRGVSGSSYEQYF. Written as DNA, the CDR3 is TGTGCCAGCAGTTTCCGGGGGGTGAGCGGCAGCTCCTACGAGCAGTACTTC.

The chain joins TRBV3-1 (or the pseudogene TRBV3-2) to TRBJ1-2, with 8 bases matching TRBD1. Germline CDR1 and CDR2: LGHDT and YNNKEL (reference sequence). There are 15 residues in the CDR3. Trimming at V came to 2 bases and at J to 4 bases, leaving 6 bases not matched to a gene. The CDR3 loop is CASSQFQGASYGYTF. The CDR3 DNA is TGTGCCAGCAGCCAATTTCAGGGGGCGTCCTATGGCTACACCTTC.

CDR3 loop: CAWSVITWASGGEKETQYF. CDR3 sequence (DNA): TGTGCCTGGAGTGTAATTACATGGGCTAGCGGGGGCGAAAAAGAGACCCAGTACTTC. The chain links TRBV30 to TRBJ2-5, with 10 nucleotides matching TRBD2. CDR1 and CDR2 (germline): GTSNPN, SVGIG (reference sequence). The CDR3 is 19 residues long. V shed 0 bases, J shed 3 bases, and the junction held 16 bases outside the gene matches.

The CDR3 protein is CSVRTGGSYQETQYF. CDR3 DNA: TGCAGCGTGAGGACAGGGGGCTCTTACCAAGAGACCCAGTACTTC. J is TRBJ2-5 and V is TRBV29-1; 11 bases map to TRBD1. The length of the CDR3 is 15 residues. Germline values: CDR1 SQVTM, CDR2 ANQGSEA. Trimming at V came to 6 bases and at J to 0 bases, leaving 6 bases not matched to a gene. The full variable domain, its missing parts supplied by reference TRBV29-1 and TRBJ2-5, is SAVISQKPSRDICQRGTSLTIQCQVDSQVTMMFWYRQQPGQSLTLIATANQGSEATYESGFVIDKFPISRPNLTFSTLTVSNMSPEDSSIYLCSVRTGGSYQETQYFGPGTRLLVL.

The chain joins TRBV7-9 to TRBJ1-3; D ambiguous. The CDR3 is 15 amino acids. V was clipped by 4 bases and J by 4 bases, with 14 bases between them. Per the germline V gene, CDR1 is SEHNR and CDR2 is FQNEAQ (reference sequence). CDR3 sequence: CASSYPERGGNTIYF. DNA of the CDR3: TGTGCCAGCAGCTACCCGGAAAGAGGGGGAAACACCATATATTTT.

V gene TRBV7-2 combines with J gene TRBJ2-7; D possibly uses TRBD1 or TRBD2 (6 bases each). The V end was cut by 2 bases, the J end by 6 bases, with 14 bases between. The V gene's germline CDR1 is SGHTA and CDR2 FQGNSA. This CDR3 has 14 amino acids. The CDR3 bases are TGTGCCAGCAGCTTATGGAGGGGGGCGGGCGAGCAGTACTTC. Translation gives CASSLWRGAGEQYF.

J is TRBJ1-3 and V is TRBV19; D unresolved. V lost 6 bases to trimming and J lost 0 bases, with 6 bases between them. CDR1 LNHDA and CDR2 SQIVND come from the germline V gene (reference sequence). This CDR3 contains 13 residues. The CDR3 DNA is TGTGCCAGTAGCACGGGCTCTGGAAACACCATATATTTT. Its protein product is CASSTGSGNTIYF.

The V and J genes are TRBV27 and TRBJ1-2; no reliable D call. There are 15 residues in the CDR3. The germline CDR1 and CDR2 sequences are MNHEY and SMNVEV (reference sequence). V lost 5 bases, J lost 3 bases, and 16 bases lay in between. The CDR3 DNA reads as TGTGCCAGCAGTCCCCTATACGGCAGCGACTATGGCTACACCTTC. It translates to CASSPLYGSDYGYTF.

This rearrangement joins TRBV2 to TRBJ1-5; D call uncertain. V lost 6 bases to trimming and J lost 11 bases, with 17 bases between them. This CDR3 spans 13 amino acids. Germline CDR1 SNHLY, CDR2 FYNNEI. This CDR3 is CASSPRATRAQHF. The DNA for the CDR3 is TGTGCCAGCAGCCCCCGCGCGACTCGGGCCCAGCATTTT. Full variable domain (remainder filled in from reference TRBV2 and TRBJ1-5): EPEVTQTPSHQVTQMGQEVILRCVPISNHLYFYWYRQILGQKVEFLVSFYNNEISEKSEIFDDQFSVERPDGSNFTLKIRSTKLEDSAMYFCASSPRATRAQHFGDGTRLSIL.

J is TRBJ2-5 and V is TRBV7-3; TRBD2 agrees at 7 bases. Germline V lookup: CDR1 SGHTA, CDR2 FQGTGA. The J segment lost 7 bases and the V segment lost 5 bases, leaving 7 bases of the junction unmatched. This CDR3 comprises 13 residues. The CDR3 region has the DNA TGTGCCAGCAGCCCGGGGACGGGGGGGACCCAGTACTTC. It encodes CASSPGTGGTQYF.

J is TRBJ2-1 and V is TRBV5-4; D is perhaps TRBD1 (5 bases). This CDR3 spans 16 amino acids. Germline assignment: CDR1 SGHNT and CDR2 YYREEE (reference sequence). With 1 base removed from V and 12 bases from J, the gap between germline ends came to 23 bases. The CDR3 sequence is CASSLTQGPTTIGQFF. CDR3 in DNA: TGTGCCAGCAGCTTGACTCAGGGCCCCACTACAATCGGGCAGTTCTTC.

This chain uses TRBV9 with TRBJ2-1; 11 bases align to TRBD2. This CDR3 spans 17 amino acids. Per germline, CDR1 SGDLS and CDR2 YYNGEE. Unmatched junction bases numbered 6, after V lost 1 base and J lost 3 bases. The CDR3 region is CASSVPRLAGNYNEQFF. The CDR3 bases are TGTGCCAGCAGCGTACCCCGACTAGCGGGGAACTACAATGAGCAGTTCTTC.

This chain connects TRBV19 to TRBJ1-2; D is possibly TRBD1 (5 bases). CDR3 size: 15 residues. Deletions cut 3 bases from V and 0 bases from J, with 11 bases between. The germline CDR1 and CDR2 sequences are LNHDA and SQIVND (reference sequence). This CDR3 is CASSIRDSSNYGYTF. In DNA form, the CDR3 reads TGTGCCAGTAGTATTCGAGACAGCTCTAACTATGGCTACACCTTC.

Written as DNA, the CDR3 is TGTGCCAGCAGCCAAGACGGGCGGGGGAACGAATATCAGCCCCAGCATTTT. It is translated as CASSQDGRGNEYQPQHF. The chain recombines TRBV4-2 with TRBJ1-5, with a weak D call TRBD1 (5 bases). From germline, CDR1 is LGHNA and CDR2 YNFKEQ. CDR3 size: 17 residues. Trimming cost V 0 bases and J 5 bases, with 17 bases left between them.

The chain combines TRBV7-2 with TRBJ1-2, with D perhaps matching TRBD1 (5 bases). The CDR3 contains 14 residues. In germline, CDR1 is SGHTA, CDR2 FQGNSA. V gave up 5 bases and J gave up 1 base, with 11 bases separating them. The CDR3 protein is CASSRDRDNYGYTF. The CDR3 bases are TGTGCCAGCAGCCGGGACCGTGATAACTATGGCTACACCTTC. Combining the CDR3 with reference TRBV7-2 and TRBJ1-2 gives the whole variable domain GAGVSQSPSNKVTEKGKDVELRCDPISGHTALYWYRQSLGQGLEFLIYFQGNSAPDKSGLPSDRFSAERTGGSVSTLTIQRTQQEDSAVYLCASSRDRDNYGYTFGSGTRLTVV.